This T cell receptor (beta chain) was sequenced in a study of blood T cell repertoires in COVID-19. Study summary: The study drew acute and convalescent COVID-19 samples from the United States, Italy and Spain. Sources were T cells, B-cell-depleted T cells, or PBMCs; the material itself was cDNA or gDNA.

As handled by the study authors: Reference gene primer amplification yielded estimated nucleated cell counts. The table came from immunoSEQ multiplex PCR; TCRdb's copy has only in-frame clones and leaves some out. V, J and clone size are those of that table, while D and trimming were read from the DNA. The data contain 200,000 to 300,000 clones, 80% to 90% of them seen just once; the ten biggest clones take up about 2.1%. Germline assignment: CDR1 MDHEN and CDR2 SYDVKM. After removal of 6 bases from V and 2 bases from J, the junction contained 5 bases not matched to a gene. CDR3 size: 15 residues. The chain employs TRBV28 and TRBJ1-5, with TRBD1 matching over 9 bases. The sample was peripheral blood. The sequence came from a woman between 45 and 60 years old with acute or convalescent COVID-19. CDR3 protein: CASSHRGRGNQPQHF. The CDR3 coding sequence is TGTGCCAGCAGCCACAGGGGGCGCGGCAATCAGCCCCAGCATTTT.